This entry lists 14 T cell receptor beta chains sequenced from one sample in a study of identical twins. TCRdb re-derived calls from the 5' RACE reads in MiXCR, one entry per CDR3 protein. The data show a few hundred thousand distinct CDR3 sequences, with roughly 9.8% seen just once and 6% to 8.5% held by the top ten. The same data also contributed to another study, on yellow fever vaccine responses in identical twins.

Sequencing was carried out using CD8+ T cells sorted from blood. Every receptor here comes from a woman under 30 in good health.

This clonotype was detected only a few times. The chain uses TRBV20-1 and TRBJ1-2; possible D gene TRBD1, 5 bases. V lost 5 bases to trimming and J lost 4 bases, with 14 bases between them. CDR1 DFQATT and CDR2 SNEGSKA come from the germline V gene (reference sequence). This CDR3 region has 13 residues. The DNA for the CDR3 is TGCAGTGCTCCAACCGACAGAATCTATGGCTACACCTTC. Translated: CSAPTDRIYGYTF.

This clonotype was counted many times. The chain has TRBV6-1 and TRBJ2-1; no firm D call. The germline CDR1 and CDR2 sequences are MNHNS and SASEGT. The CDR3 contains 13 residues. Trimming pared 6 bases from V and 6 bases from J, leaving 12 bases between. The CDR3 spells CASSEFTLNEQFF. The DNA of the CDR3 is TGTGCCAGCAGCGAGTTTACTCTCAATGAGCAGTTCTTC.

This sequence joins TRBV20-1 and TRBJ2-7; TRBD2 matches at 7 bases. J was trimmed by 1 base and V by 0 bases; bases with no gene match: 9. Germline CDR1 and CDR2: DFQATT and SNEGSKA (reference sequence). There are 16 residues in the CDR3. The CDR3 protein is CSAREAGGRGSYEQYF. The CDR3 DNA follows: TGCAGTGCTAGAGAGGCGGGCGGGAGAGGGTCCTACGAGCAGTACTTC.

The rearrangement uses TRBV7-9 and TRBJ2-1, with TRBD2 matching over 8 bases. The CDR3 loop spans 15 amino acids. Looked up from germline, CDR1 is SEHNR and CDR2 is FQNEAQ (reference sequence). V was pared by 5 bases and J by 4 bases, with 7 bases of the junction left unmatched. The CDR3 DNA reads as TGTGCCAGCAGCCCCTCGGCTAGCGGGTACAATGAGCAGTTCTTC. It translates to CASSPSASGYNEQFF.

This clonotype came up a few times. The chain joins TRBV20-1 to TRBJ2-7; 9 bases align to TRBD1. With 6 bases clipped from V and 1 base from J, the junction kept 7 bases outside the gene matches. The CDR3 is 14 amino acids. Germline V CDR1 and CDR2: DFQATT, SNEGSKA (reference sequence). The CDR3 DNA reads as TGCAGTGCCAAGGACAGGGGCTTTTCCTACGAGCAGTACTTC. Amino acid sequence: CSAKDRGFSYEQYF.

The sample holds many counts of this clonotype. The chain carries TRBV7-2 and TRBJ1-2; D perhaps matches TRBD1 (5 bases). The CDR3 covers 16 residues. Between the trimmed V and J ends, which lost 0 bases and 3 bases, there was a span of 14 bases. Germline CDR1 reads SGHTA; CDR2 reads FQGNSA. CDR3 DNA sequence: TGTGCCAGCAGCTTAGCGTTTCAGGGAGGGTACTATGGCTACACCTTC. It is translated as CASSLAFQGGYYGYTF. Together with reference TRBV7-2 and TRBJ1-2, the CDR3 gives the full variable domain: GAGVSQSPSNKVTEKGKDVELRCDPISGHTALYWYRQSLGQGLEFLIYFQGNSAPDKSGLPSDRFSAERTGGSVSTLTIQRTQQEDSAVYLCASSLAFQGGYYGYTFGSGTRLTVV.

The gene calls are TRBV10-3 and TRBJ2-7; 10 nucleotides align to TRBD2. CDR3 length equals 15 residues. Germline V lookup: CDR1 ENHRY, CDR2 SYGVKD. V lost 3 bases, J lost 4 bases, and 6 bases stayed unmatched. The chain's CDR3 is CAISDVGTSEYEQYF. CDR3 coding DNA: TGTGCCATCAGTGACGTGGGGACTAGCGAATACGAGCAGTACTTC.

In its sample, this clonotype was seen many times. The chain joins TRBV7-9 to TRBJ2-5; no clear D. The CDR3 covers 17 residues. Trimming cost V 5 bases and J 1 base, with 20 bases left between them. Germline lookup yields CDR1 SEHNR and CDR2 FQNEAQ (reference sequence). CDR3 bases: TGTGCCAGCAGCCCCCCTCTGACAAGGGCCTCCCAAGAGACCCAGTACTTC. Translating gives CASSPPLTRASQETQYF.

This clonotype was counted a few times. This chain connects TRBV15 to TRBJ2-1, with a tentative D call TRBD1 (5 bases). The CDR3 is 12 amino acids. The germline V gene encodes CDR1 LNHNV and CDR2 YYDKDF (reference sequence). V shed 4 bases and J shed 6 bases, with 7 bases lying between them. The CDR3 sequence is CATSKDSNEQFF. CDR3 nucleotide sequence: TGTGCCACCAGCAAAGACAGCAATGAGCAGTTCTTC.

This chain connects TRBV12-3 or TRBV12-4 to TRBJ1-1, with D tentatively TRBD1 (6 bases). The CDR3 loop spans 15 amino acids. With 5 bases removed from V and 2 bases from J, the gap between germline ends came to 15 bases. The CDR3 protein is CASSARDKRNTEAFF. CDR3 nucleotide sequence: TGTGCCAGCAGTGCCCGGGACAAGAGAAACACTGAAGCTTTCTTT.

This clonotype was found many times. The rearrangement links TRBV7-9 to TRBJ1-1; possibly TRBD1 for D (5 bases). Trimming left V 4 bases short and J 6 bases short, with 9 bases between. CDR1 and CDR2 from the germline V gene are SEHNR and FQNEAQ (reference sequence). This CDR3 spans 12 amino acids. The chain's CDR3 is CASSSGYPEAFF. The CDR3 region has the DNA TGTGCCAGCAGCTCAGGGTACCCTGAAGCTTTCTTT.

This clonotype has just a few counts. The rearrangement links TRBV20-1 to TRBJ2-7; TRBD1 might be the D (5 bases). CDR1 and CDR2 from the germline V gene are DFQATT and SNEGSKA (reference sequence). Deletions cut 6 bases from V and 2 bases from J, with 20 bases between. This CDR3 comprises 15 residues. DNA of the CDR3: TGCAGTGCCCCTGATTGGGCCAGGGTAACCTACGAGCAGTACTTC. As protein: CSAPDWARVTYEQYF.

This clonotype occurred many times. This chain uses TRBV7-8 with TRBJ2-5; D uncertain. V lost 0 bases, J lost 6 bases, and 2 bases lay in between. The CDR3 covers 11 residues. Germline V gene sequence: CDR1 SGHVS, CDR2 FQNEAQ. This CDR3 reads CASSLAKTQYF. CDR3 bases: TGTGCCAGCAGCTTAGCGAAGACCCAGTACTTC.

In this sample, this clonotype turned up many times. This rearrangement joins TRBV5-1 to TRBJ2-7; D is perhaps TRBD2 (5 bases). CDR1 is SGHRS and CDR2 is YFSETQ in the germline V gene. V was clipped by 4 bases and J by 7 bases, with 15 bases between them. This CDR3 spans 13 amino acids. The DNA for the CDR3 is TGCGCCAGCAGCCTAGACGCGGGTGGTGAGCAGTACTTC. Translated, it gives CASSLDAGGEQYF.